This T cell receptor beta chain was recorded in a study of T cell responses to AZD1222 COVID-19 vaccine. Libraries were prepared by immunoSEQ multiplex PCR; TCRdb keeps only in-frame clonotypes and omits some of them. This sample has around 120,000 clones; roughly nine tenths occur once, and the top ten carry 2% to 2.5%. Germline V lookup: CDR1 SQVTM, CDR2 ANQGSEA. The CDR3 is made up of 12 amino acids. Trimming pared 0 bases from V and 5 bases from J, leaving 7 bases between. This material consisted of peripheral blood, taken 28 days after the second AZD1222 dose. The origin of this receptor is an adult who received the AZD1222 COVID-19 vaccine. The V and J genes are TRBV29-1 and TRBJ2-5; D possibly corresponds to TRBD2 (6 bases). The CDR3 DNA reads as TGCAGCGTTGAAGATCGGGGGGAGACCCAGTACTTC. It yields the protein CSVEDRGETQYF.